Each of the 16 T cell receptor beta chains below was sequenced from the same sample in a study of technical replicates of blood from several donors. Profiled with immunoSEQ multiplex PCR; TCRdb holds only in-frame clones, not every one. Of 50,000 or so clones in the sample, approximately 90% were seen once. The sample was PBMCs. The source is a human donor in good health. Some clones in this sample may be carry-over from other donors' samples.

The chain uses TRBV7-2 and TRBJ1-1; no firm D call. V was clipped by 2 bases and J by 3 bases, with 7 bases between them. This CDR3 has 13 amino acids. The germline V gene encodes CDR1 SGHTA and CDR2 FQGNSA. The CDR3 is CASSLQRDTEAFF. The CDR3 region has the DNA TGTGCCAGCAGCTTACAAAGAGACACTGAAGCTTTCTTT.

This chain links TRBV18 with TRBJ1-1; no firm D call. Germline V lookup: CDR1 KGHSH, CDR2 LQKENI. V dropped 6 bases and J dropped 5 bases, with 10 bases sitting between them. The CDR3 has 12 amino acids. This CDR3 is CASSRGETEAFF. As DNA, the CDR3 is TGTGCCAGCTCCCGAGGCGAAACTGAAGCTTTCTTT.

This clone showed up just once. The chain has TRBV6-5 and TRBJ1-5; D is possibly TRBD1 (6 bases). The CDR3 is made up of 14 amino acids. Per germline, CDR1 MNHEY and CDR2 SVGAGI. The ends were cut back, 5 bases at V and 4 bases at J, with 12 bases in the middle. CDR3 in DNA: TGTGCCAGCAGTACTACAGGGAGTAATCAGCCCCAGCATTTT. Translation: CASSTTGSNQPQHF.

This clone was recorded only once. The chain recombines TRBV27 with TRBJ2-3; 7 nucleotides agree with TRBD1. Losses at the gene ends were 8 bases for V and 5 bases for J; bases not matched to a gene: 10. CDR3 length equals 14 residues. Germline CDR1 reads MNHEY; CDR2 reads SMNVEV (reference sequence). CDR3 DNA sequence: TGTGCCAGCCGAAGTGGAGGACAGGTAGATACGCAGTATTTT. Amino acids: CASRSGGQVDTQYF.

This clone was counted once. This chain links TRBV5-6 with TRBJ1-2; no clear D gene. The CDR3 loop spans 14 amino acids. CDR1 is SGHDT and CDR2 is YYEEEE in the germline V gene. V lost 5 bases and J 3 bases, leaving 14 bases between the germline ends. In DNA form, the CDR3 reads TGTGCCAGCAGGGGCAGAAAAGAATACTATGGCTACACCTTC. It yields the protein CASRGRKEYYGYTF.

This clone was recorded only once. V is TRBV2 and J is TRBJ2-3; 8 positions agree with TRBD2. The germline V gene has CDR1 SNHLY and CDR2 FYNNEI. The CDR3 runs to 16 residues. Losses at the gene ends were 1 base for V and 4 bases for J; bases not matched to a gene: 7. The CDR3 reads CASSEDSGAGADTQYF. The CDR3 DNA sequence: TGTGCCAGCAGTGAAGATAGCGGGGCAGGGGCAGATACGCAGTATTTT.

V and J are TRBV7-9 and TRBJ1-5; 8 nucleotides match TRBD1. V lost 5 bases and J lost 0; bases outside the gene matches: 6. The germline CDR1 and CDR2 sequences are SEHNR and FQNEAQ (reference sequence). This CDR3 spans 16 amino acids. CDR3 sequence reads: CASSPGQGDSNQPQHF. The DNA for the CDR3 is TGTGCCAGCAGCCCTGGACAGGGTGATAGCAATCAGCCCCAGCATTTT.

The rearrangement joins TRBV6-6 to TRBJ1-2; TRBD1 aligns across 8 bases. CDR3 size: 13 residues. CDR1 MNHNY and CDR2 SVGAGI come from the germline V gene (reference sequence). The V segment lost 10 bases and the J segment 5 bases; nucleotides outside the gene matches: 9. DNA of the CDR3: TGTGCCAACTCGTTTGACAGGGGTTATGGCTACACCTTC. This encodes CANSFDRGYGYTF.

This clone appeared a single time. The chain is built from TRBV30 and TRBJ2-6; D is unclear. There are 13 residues in the CDR3. Germline CDR1 and CDR2: GTSNPN and SVGIG (reference sequence). V shed 4 bases and J shed 1 base, with 5 bases lying between them. In DNA, the CDR3 is TGTGCCTGGACAGGATCTGGGGCCAACGTCCTGACTTTC. This encodes CAWTGSGANVLTF.

V gene TRBV2 combines with J gene TRBJ2-1; 7 positions match TRBD2. J gave up 0 bases and V 4 bases, and 6 bases lay outside the gene matches. The CDR3 is 16 amino acids. Germline V gives CDR1 SNHLY, CDR2 FYNNEI. The CDR3 DNA is TGTGCCAGCAGTGTTCAGCGGGGAAGCTCCTACAATGAGCAGTTCTTC. It specifies CASSVQRGSSYNEQFF.

The chain links TRBV6-5 to TRBJ2-7, with 12 bases aligning to TRBD2. With 6 bases clipped from V and 0 bases from J, the junction kept 3 bases outside the gene matches. The CDR3 has 15 amino acids. Germline V gene data show CDR1 as MNHEY and CDR2 as SVGAGI. The CDR3 DNA reads as TGTGCCAGCAGGGGACTAGCGGGCCTCTCCTACGAGCAGTACTTC. This translates into CASRGLAGLSYEQYF.

The genes are TRBV7-8 and TRBJ1-1; possibly TRBD1 for D (6 bases). V lost 2 bases, J lost 4 bases, and 14 bases lay in between. The V gene's germline CDR1 is SGHVS and CDR2 FQNEAQ. This CDR3 is built from 15 residues. CDR3 DNA sequence: TGTGCCAGCAGCTTATTCCAGGGGCTGGGCACTGAAGCTTTCTTT. Translated, it gives CASSLFQGLGTEAFF.

J is TRBJ1-3 and V is TRBV23-1; D not certain. TRBV23-1 is an open reading frame whose function is uncertain. V lost 3 bases and J 2 bases, leaving 20 bases between the germline ends. CDR3 size: 18 residues. In DNA form, the CDR3 reads TGCGCCAGCAGTCACAACACCCCGTCAGGCGGGCCTGGAAACACCATATATTTT. This translates into CASSHNTPSGGPGNTIYF.

The CDR3 nucleotides are TGCGCCAGCAGCCAGGACAGGGCCTGGAGCAATCAGCCCCAGCATTTT. Residues: CASSQDRAWSNQPQHF. The rearrangement joins TRBV4-3 to TRBJ1-5; 8 bases are shared with TRBD1. Germline V lookup: CDR1 LGHNA, CDR2 YSLEER. The CDR3 extends over 16 amino acids. V lost 3 bases, J lost 1 base, and 5 bases stayed unmatched.

This clone is deemed medium-sized. CDR3 region: CASSMYRYYNSPLHF. CDR3 in DNA: TGTGCCAGCAGCATGTACAGATACTATAATTCACCCCTCCACTTT. This chain uses TRBV7-9 with TRBJ1-6; no definite D call. Trimming cost V 5 bases and J 3 bases, with 11 bases left between them. Per the germline V gene, CDR1 is SEHNR and CDR2 is FQNEAQ (reference sequence). CDR3 length: 15 amino acids.

V and J are TRBV7-3 and TRBJ2-2; 10 positions agree with TRBD2. The CDR3 is 17 amino acids. V gave up 1 base and J gave up 2 bases; unmatched junction bases: 4. CDR1 SGHTA and CDR2 FQGTGA come from the germline V gene. This chain's CDR3 is CASSLNSGGSNTGELFF. The CDR3, as DNA: TGTGCCAGCAGCTTAAATAGCGGGGGGTCCAACACCGGGGAGCTGTTTTTT.